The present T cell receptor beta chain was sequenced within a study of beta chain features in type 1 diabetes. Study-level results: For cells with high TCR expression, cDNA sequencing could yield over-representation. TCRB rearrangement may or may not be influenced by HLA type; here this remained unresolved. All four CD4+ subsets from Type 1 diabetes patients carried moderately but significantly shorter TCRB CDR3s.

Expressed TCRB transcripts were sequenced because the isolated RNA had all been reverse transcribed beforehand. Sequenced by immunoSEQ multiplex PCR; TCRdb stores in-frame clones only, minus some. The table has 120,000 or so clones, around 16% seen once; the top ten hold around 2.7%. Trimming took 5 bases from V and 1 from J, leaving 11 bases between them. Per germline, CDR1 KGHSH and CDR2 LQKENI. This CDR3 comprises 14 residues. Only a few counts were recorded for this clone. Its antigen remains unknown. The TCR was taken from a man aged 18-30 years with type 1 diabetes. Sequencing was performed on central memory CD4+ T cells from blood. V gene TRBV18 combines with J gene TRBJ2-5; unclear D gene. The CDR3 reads CASSTAGSQETQYF. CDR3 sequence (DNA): TGTGCCAGCTCAACAGCAGGTTCCCAAGAGACCCAGTACTTC.